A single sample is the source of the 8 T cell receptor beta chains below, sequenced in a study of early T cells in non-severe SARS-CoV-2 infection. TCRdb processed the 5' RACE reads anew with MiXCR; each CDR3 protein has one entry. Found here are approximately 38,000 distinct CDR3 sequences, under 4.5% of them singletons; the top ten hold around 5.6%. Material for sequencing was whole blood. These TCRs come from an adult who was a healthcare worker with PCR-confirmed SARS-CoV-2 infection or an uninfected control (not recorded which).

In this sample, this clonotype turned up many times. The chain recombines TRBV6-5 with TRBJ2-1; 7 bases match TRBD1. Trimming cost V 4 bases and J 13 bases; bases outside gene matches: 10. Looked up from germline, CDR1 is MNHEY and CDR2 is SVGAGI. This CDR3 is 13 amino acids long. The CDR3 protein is CASSFLSQGIQFF. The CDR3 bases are TGTGCCAGCAGTTTCCTCTCACAGGGGATACAGTTCTTC.

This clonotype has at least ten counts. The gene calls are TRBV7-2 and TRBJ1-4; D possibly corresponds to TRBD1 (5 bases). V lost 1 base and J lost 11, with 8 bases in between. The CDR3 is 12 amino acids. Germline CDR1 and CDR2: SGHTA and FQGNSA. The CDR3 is CASSLGSGKLFF. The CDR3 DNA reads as TGTGCCAGCAGCTTAGGCTCAGGGAAACTGTTTTTT.

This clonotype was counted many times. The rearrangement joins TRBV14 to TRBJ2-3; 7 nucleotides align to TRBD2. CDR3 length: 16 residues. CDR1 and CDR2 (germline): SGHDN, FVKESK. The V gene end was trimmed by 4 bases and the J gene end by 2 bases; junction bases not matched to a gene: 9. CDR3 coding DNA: TGTGCCAGCAGCCCAGGGCTAGCGGTGTACACAGATACGCAGTATTTT. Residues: CASSPGLAVYTDTQYF.

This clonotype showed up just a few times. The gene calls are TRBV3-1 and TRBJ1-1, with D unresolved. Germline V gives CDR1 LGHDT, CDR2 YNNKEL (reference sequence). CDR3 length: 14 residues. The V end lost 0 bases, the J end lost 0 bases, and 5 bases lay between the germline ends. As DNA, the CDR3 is TGTGCCAGCAGCCAAGATATATTGAACACTGAAGCTTTCTTT. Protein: CASSQDILNTEAFF.

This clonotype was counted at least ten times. The CDR3 nucleotides read TGCGCCAGCAGCCAAGGGACAATCCAAGAGACCCAGTACTTC. This encodes CASSQGTIQETQYF. The gene calls are TRBV4-1 and TRBJ2-5; D perhaps matches TRBD1 (5 bases). Looked up from germline, CDR1 is MGHRA and CDR2 is YSYEKL. The ends were cut back, 1 base at V and 1 base at J, with 7 bases in the middle. The CDR3 is 14 residues long.

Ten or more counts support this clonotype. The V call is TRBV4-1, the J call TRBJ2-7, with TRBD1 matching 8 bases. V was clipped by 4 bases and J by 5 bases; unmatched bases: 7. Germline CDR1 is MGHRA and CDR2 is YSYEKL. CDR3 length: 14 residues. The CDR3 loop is CASSPRGQGDEQYF. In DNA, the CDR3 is TGCGCCAGCAGCCCGAGAGGACAGGGCGACGAGCAGTACTTC.

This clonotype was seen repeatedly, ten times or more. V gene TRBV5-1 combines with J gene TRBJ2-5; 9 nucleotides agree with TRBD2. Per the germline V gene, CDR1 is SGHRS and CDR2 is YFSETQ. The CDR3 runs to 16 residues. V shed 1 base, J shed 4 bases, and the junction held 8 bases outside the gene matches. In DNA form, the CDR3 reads TGCGCCAGCAGCTTGCCGACTAGCGGAGGTATAGAGACCCAGTACTTC. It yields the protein CASSLPTSGGIETQYF.

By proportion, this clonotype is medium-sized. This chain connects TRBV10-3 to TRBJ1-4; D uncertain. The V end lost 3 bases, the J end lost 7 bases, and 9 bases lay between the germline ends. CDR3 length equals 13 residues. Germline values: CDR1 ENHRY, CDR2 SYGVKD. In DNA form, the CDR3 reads TGTGCCATCAGTGAAGACATCCGTGAAAAACTGTTTTTT. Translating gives CAISEDIREKLFF.